Each of the 2 T cell receptor beta chains below was sequenced from the same sample in a study of early T cells in non-severe SARS-CoV-2 infection. MiXCR was run by TCRdb on the 5' RACE reads, yielding one entry per CDR3 protein. The sample holds 100,000 to 130,000 distinct CDR3 sequences, roughly an eighth seen once. Specimen: whole blood. These receptor sequences come from an adult who was a healthcare worker with PCR-confirmed SARS-CoV-2 infection or an uninfected control (not recorded which).

This clonotype was counted many times. The gene calls are TRBV4-1 and TRBJ2-1; 14 bases match TRBD2. Germline assignment: CDR1 MGHRA and CDR2 YSYEKL. The CDR3 contains 18 residues. With V trimmed by 4 bases and J by 2 bases, 7 bases remained unmatched. CDR3 protein: CASSPATSGRGAYNEQFF. For the CDR3, the DNA is TGCGCCAGCAGCCCCGCGACTAGCGGGAGGGGAGCCTACAATGAGCAGTTCTTC.

The rearrangement uses TRBV10-3 and TRBJ1-4; D is uncertain. Germline V gives CDR1 ENHRY, CDR2 SYGVKD. V was shortened by 0 bases and J by 0 bases, with 5 bases between the two germline ends. This CDR3 region has 15 residues. In nucleotides, the CDR3 is TGTGCCATCAGTGAGTCTTGGCCAACTAATGAAAAACTGTTTTTT. Protein product: CAISESWPTNEKLFF.